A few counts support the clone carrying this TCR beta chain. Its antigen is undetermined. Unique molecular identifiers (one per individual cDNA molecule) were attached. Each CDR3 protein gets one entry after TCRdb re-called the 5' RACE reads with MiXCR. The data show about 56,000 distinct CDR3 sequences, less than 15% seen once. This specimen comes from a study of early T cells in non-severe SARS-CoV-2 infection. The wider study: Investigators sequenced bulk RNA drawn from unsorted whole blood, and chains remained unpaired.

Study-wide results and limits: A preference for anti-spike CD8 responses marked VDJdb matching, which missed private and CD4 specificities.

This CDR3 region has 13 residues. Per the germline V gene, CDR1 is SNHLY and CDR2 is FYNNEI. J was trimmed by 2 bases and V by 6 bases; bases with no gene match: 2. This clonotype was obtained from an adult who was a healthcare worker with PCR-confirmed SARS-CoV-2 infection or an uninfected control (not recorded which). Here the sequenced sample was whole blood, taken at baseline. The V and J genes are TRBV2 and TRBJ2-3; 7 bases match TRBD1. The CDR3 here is CASSRGITDTQYF. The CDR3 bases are TGTGCCAGCAGCAGGGGGATCACAGATACGCAGTATTTT.